The clone carrying this T cell receptor (beta chain) was counted many times. These data belong to a study of neurological immune-mediated disorders. Synthesis of cDNA used 5'RACE (with 10-nucleotide random UMIs). One entry per CDR3 protein results from TCRdb running MiXCR on the 5' RACE reads. The sample includes 20,000 to 30,000 distinct CDR3 sequences, 5% to 7% of them seen just once. V was pared by 3 bases and J by 4 bases, with 4 bases between. Germline values: CDR1 MNHEY, CDR2 SMNVEV (reference sequence). CDR3 length: 12 amino acids. V is TRBV27 and J is TRBJ1-5; no definite D call. This sequence originates from a woman aged 40 to 50 in good health. The sample taken for sequencing was PBMCs. The CDR3 is CASSFINQPQHF. CDR3 bases: TGTGCCAGCAGTTTCATAAATCAGCCCCAGCATTTT.